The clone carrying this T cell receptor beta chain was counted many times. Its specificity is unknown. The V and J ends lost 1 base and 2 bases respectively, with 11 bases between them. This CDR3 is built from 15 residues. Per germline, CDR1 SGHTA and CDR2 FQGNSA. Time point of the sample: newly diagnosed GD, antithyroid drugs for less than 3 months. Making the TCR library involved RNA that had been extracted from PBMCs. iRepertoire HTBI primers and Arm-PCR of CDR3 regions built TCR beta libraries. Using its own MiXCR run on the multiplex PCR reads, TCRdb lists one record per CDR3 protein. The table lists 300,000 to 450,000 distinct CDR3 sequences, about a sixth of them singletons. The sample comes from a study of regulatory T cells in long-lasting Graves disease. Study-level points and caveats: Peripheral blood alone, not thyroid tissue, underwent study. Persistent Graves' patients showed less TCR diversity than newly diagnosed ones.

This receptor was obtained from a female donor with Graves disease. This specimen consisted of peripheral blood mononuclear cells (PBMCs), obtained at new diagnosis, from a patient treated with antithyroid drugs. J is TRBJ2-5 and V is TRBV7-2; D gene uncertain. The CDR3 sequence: CASSLVVAVQETQYF. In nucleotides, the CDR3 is TGTGCCAGCAGCTTAGTCGTCGCGGTTCAAGAGACCCAGTACTTC.